The T cell receptor (beta chain) described here comes from a study of T cell changes during pregnancy in multiple sclerosis. Data came from immunoSEQ multiplex PCR; TCRdb stores just in-frame clones and leaves some out. The data show some 60,000 clones, with roughly nine tenths seen just once and roughly 0.85% held by the top ten. The germline CDR1 and CDR2 sequences are SGDLS and YYNGEE. The V and J ends lost 0 bases and 8 bases respectively, with 12 bases between them. The CDR3 has 14 residues. The clonotype comes from a female donor with multiple sclerosis, enrolled in a pregnancy study. The chain is built from TRBV9 and TRBJ2-1, with D possibly being TRBD2 (5 bases). Material: peripheral blood, obtained before pregnancy. The CDR3 loop is CASSVERPEDEQFF. The CDR3 DNA reads as TGTGCCAGCAGCGTAGAGAGACCGGAGGATGAGCAGTTCTTC.